The present entry profiles one T cell receptor beta chain with its context. Its antigen remains unknown. The data are from a study of graft-versus-host responses after intestinal transplantation. Study findings and constraints: Circulating GvH clone levels at their peak were associated with HvG declines (early post-transplant). Recipient marrow harbored GvH clones, some of which surfaced first in ileum or blood.

Sequenced by immunoSEQ multiplex PCR; TCRdb stores in-frame clones only, minus some. The data contain 35,000 to 40,000 clones, roughly four fifths of them singletons. Trimming removed 0 bases at V and 1 base at J, with 6 bases between. Looked up from germline, CDR1 is WNHNN and CDR2 is SYGVQD (reference sequence). This CDR3 is built from 14 residues. The TCR comes from a human patient who received an intestinal transplant, so some T cells may come from the graft donor. The chain employs TRBV10-1 and TRBJ1-1, with unresolved D. The material sequenced was PBMCs, taken around 1,000 days after transplant. For the CDR3, the DNA is TGCGCCAGCAGTGAGTCGGGCCGGAACACTGAAGCTTTCTTT. Residues: CASSESGRNTEAFF.